Below, 11 T cell receptor beta chains from the same sample are listed, as sequenced in a study of lymphopenia after photon versus proton radiotherapy. Sequencing used immunoSEQ multiplex PCR; TCRdb keeps in-frame clones, though not all of them. The table has 150,000 to 200,000 clones, less than 90% seen once. The sequences come from peripheral blood, collected from a patient treated with photon-based radiotherapy. These receptors all stem from a man in his fifties with gastric cancer.

The chain carries TRBV28 and TRBJ1-4; 9 bases agree with TRBD1. Per the germline V gene, CDR1 is MDHEN and CDR2 is SYDVKM. The V gene end was trimmed by 5 bases and the J gene end by 7 bases; junction bases not matched to a gene: 8. This CDR3 has 15 amino acids. The CDR3 nucleotides are TGTGCCAGCAGTGTCACAGGGGGCGGGGGTGAAAAACTGTTTTTT. This sequence encodes CASSVTGGGGEKLFF.

The CDR3 is CASRRGISGNTIYF. In DNA, the CDR3 is TGTGCCAGCAGGAGGGGGATCTCTGGAAACACCATATATTTT. The chain links TRBV2 to TRBJ1-3; a weak D match, TRBD1 (6 bases). The CDR3 covers 14 residues. CDR1 is SNHLY, CDR2 FYNNEI, per germline. Trimming left V 6 bases short and J 0 bases short, with 9 bases between. Based on the CDR3 plus reference TRBV2 and TRBJ1-3, the full variable domain is EPEVTQTPSHQVTQMGQEVILRCVPISNHLYFYWYRQILGQKVEFLVSFYNNEISEKSEIFDDQFSVERPDGSNFTLKIRSTKLEDSAMYFCASRRGISGNTIYFGEGSWLTVV.

The gene calls are TRBV9 and TRBJ2-5; 7 nucleotides match TRBD2. V shed 1 base, J shed 5 bases, and the junction held 11 bases outside the gene matches. Per the germline V gene, CDR1 is SGDLS and CDR2 is YYNGEE. There are 16 residues in the CDR3. CDR3 nucleotide sequence: TGTGCCAGCAGCGTAACTGGGACTACACCCTGGGAGACCCAGTACTTC. It encodes CASSVTGTTPWETQYF.

The chain recombines TRBV19 with TRBJ2-7; D is tentatively TRBD1 or TRBD2 (6 bases each). The CDR3 spans 15 residues. The ends were cut back, 0 bases at V and 1 base at J, with 10 bases in the middle. CDR1 LNHDA and CDR2 SQIVND come from the germline V gene (reference sequence). CDR3 region: CASSIDRGTSYEQYF. The CDR3 bases are TGTGCCAGTAGTATAGATCGCGGGACATCCTACGAGCAGTACTTC.

This sequence joins TRBV6-5 and TRBJ1-1; 7 nucleotides agree with TRBD1. The J segment lost 3 bases and the V segment lost 2 bases, leaving 9 bases of the junction unmatched. Germline lookup yields CDR1 MNHEY and CDR2 SVGAGI. This CDR3 has 16 residues. The CDR3 is CASSYHHRGLDTEAFF. The CDR3 region has the DNA TGTGCCAGCAGTTACCATCACAGGGGTCTTGACACTGAAGCTTTCTTT.

V gene TRBV6-4 combines with J gene TRBJ2-3; TRBD2 matches at 12 bases. Germline V gives CDR1 MRHNA, CDR2 SNTAGT. Trimming cost V 8 bases and J 0 bases; bases outside gene matches: 9. The CDR3 is 17 amino acids. DNA for the CDR3: TGTGCCAGCGGCCCGGGACTAGCGGGTCCTAGCACAGATACGCAGTATTTT. The encoded protein is CASGPGLAGPSTDTQYF.

This chain joins TRBV2 and TRBJ2-5; no reliable D call. CDR1 is SNHLY, CDR2 FYNNEI, per germline. The CDR3 totals 11 residues. Trimming removed 4 bases at V and 5 bases at J, with 5 bases between. CDR3 region: CASSVRETQYF. The DNA of the CDR3 is TGTGCCAGCAGTGTAAGGGAGACCCAGTACTTC.

The CDR3 loop is CASSPYGQGRAGELFF. CDR3 sequence (DNA): TGCGCCAGCAGCCCATACGGCCAGGGGAGGGCCGGGGAGCTGTTTTTT. The chain links TRBV5-1 to TRBJ2-2; possibly TRBD2 for D (7 bases). Germline V gives CDR1 SGHRS, CDR2 YFSETQ. There are 16 residues in the CDR3. Deletions cut 4 bases from V and 6 bases from J, with 19 bases between.

The chain recombines TRBV30 with TRBJ1-5, with unresolved D. V dropped 4 bases and J dropped 0 bases, with 7 bases sitting between them. This CDR3 comprises 13 residues. CDR1 and CDR2 from the germline V gene are GTSNPN and SVGIG (reference sequence). The DNA of the CDR3 is TGTGCCTGGACAAAGTATAGCAATCAGCCCCAGCATTTT. Its protein is CAWTKYSNQPQHF. Looking up the rest from reference TRBV30 and TRBJ1-5 gives the full variable domain: SQTIHQWPATLVQPVGSPLSLECTVEGTSNPNLYWYRQAAGRGLQLLFYSVGIGQISSEVPQNLSASRPQDRQFILSSKKLLLSDSGFYLCAWTKYSNQPQHFGDGTRLSIL.

The V and J genes are TRBV28 and TRBJ2-7, with D possibly TRBD1 on 6 matching bases. The CDR3 length is 16 residues. Between the trimmed V and J ends, which lost 3 bases and 2 bases, there was a span of 17 bases. Germline V gene data show CDR1 as MDHEN and CDR2 as SYDVKM. In DNA form, the CDR3 reads TGTGCCAGCAGTTTGGGGCCCAAGGACAGCACCTACGAGCAGTACTTC. Its translation is CASSLGPKDSTYEQYF.

The chain joins TRBV7-3 to TRBJ2-7; 11 positions match TRBD2. The CDR3 length is 15 residues. The V segment lost 5 bases and the J segment 0 bases; nucleotides outside the gene matches: 3. Looked up from germline, CDR1 is SGHTA and CDR2 is FQGTGA. CDR3 sequence reads: CASSPGLAGSYEQYF. For the CDR3, the DNA is TGTGCCAGCAGCCCCGGACTAGCGGGCTCCTACGAGCAGTACTTC.